This TCR beta chain came from a study of technical replicates of blood from four donors. The CDR3 totals 18 residues. Germline CDR1 SEHNR, CDR2 FQNEAQ (reference sequence). J was trimmed by 4 bases and V by 0 bases; bases with no gene match: 10. Only in-frame clones appear in the TCRdb table, and some are missing; sequencing was by immunoSEQ multiplex PCR. The table records approximately 68,000 clones, 95% to 97% of them present only once. Input material: T cells isolated from PBMCs. The receptor's source is a human donor in good health. This chain joins TRBV7-9 and TRBJ2-5, with 11 bases that match TRBD2. This chain's CDR3 is CASSLATKLAGVGETQYF. The CDR3 nucleotides are TGTGCCAGCAGCTTAGCCACCAAACTAGCGGGAGTGGGAGAGACCCAGTACTTC.